A single sample is the source of the 32 T cell receptor beta chains below, sequenced in a study of T cell repertoires in cytomegalovirus infection. Their target antigens are unknown. TCRdb ran MiXCR on the reads and lists one entry per CDR3 protein. The data contain about a million distinct CDR3 sequences, approximately 33% of them seen just once; the ten biggest clones take up under 15%. Sample: cultured CD8+ T cells from PBMCs, taken from culture after CMV antigen stimulation. The receptors stem from a human donor in good health (CMV status not recorded). Some clones in this sample may be carry-over from other donors' samples.

This clonotype has at least ten counts. The genes are TRBV7-8 and TRBJ2-3; no clear D gene. Germline CDR1 SGHVS, CDR2 FQNEAQ. The CDR3 contains 16 residues. Trimming removed 5 bases at V and 3 bases at J, with 18 bases between. CDR3 bases: TGTGCCAGCAGCGCTGTCGGGCAGAAAAGTACAGATACGCAGTATTTT. Encoded protein: CASSAVGQKSTDTQYF.

The rearrangement joins TRBV29-1 to TRBJ1-5; 10 positions match TRBD1. The CDR3 is made up of 15 amino acids. Germline CDR1 and CDR2: SQVTM and ANQGSEA. Trimming took 7 bases from V and 5 from J; bases not matched to a gene: 11. CDR3 sequence reads: CSGLLGTGDDQPQHF. The CDR3 nucleotides read TGCAGCGGTCTCCTGGGGACAGGGGACGATCAGCCCCAGCATTTT.

V gene TRBV7-2 combines with J gene TRBJ2-7; TRBD2 matches 8 bases. J lost 2 bases, V lost 5 bases, and 8 bases had no gene match. The CDR3 covers 15 residues. Germline V gene sequence: CDR1 SGHTA, CDR2 FQGNSA. CDR3 protein: CASSRTGGGTYEQYF. The CDR3 DNA sequence: TGTGCCAGCAGCCGTACGGGCGGGGGGACCTACGAGCAGTACTTC.

In its sample, this clonotype was seen many times. This chain joins TRBV7-6 and TRBJ2-3; D possibly corresponds to TRBD2 (7 bases). This CDR3 has 15 residues. V was cut by 1 base and J by 4 bases, with 12 bases left in between. Germline CDR1 reads SGHVS; CDR2 reads FNYEAQ. The CDR3 DNA reads TGTGCCAGCAGCTTAGGGTGGGGGGGCTCAGATACGCAGTATTTT. Its translation is CASSLGWGGSDTQYF.

The gene calls are TRBV4-1 and TRBJ2-7, with D unclear. Between the trimmed V and J ends, which lost 0 bases and 0 bases, there was a span of 9 bases. Germline lookup yields CDR1 MGHRA and CDR2 YSYEKL. The CDR3 extends over 15 amino acids. CDR3 protein: CASSQEGPSSYEQYF. CDR3 bases: TGCGCCAGCAGCCAAGAAGGACCGAGCTCCTACGAGCAGTACTTC.

This chain joins TRBV5-1 and TRBJ1-1; unclear D gene. The CDR3 covers 14 residues. CDR1 is SGHRS and CDR2 is YFSETQ in the germline V gene. Trimming removed 1 base at V and 4 bases at J, with 11 bases between. CDR3 DNA: TGCGCCAGCAGCTTGTATTCGGGGAGCACTGAAGCTTTCTTT. Amino acids: CASSLYSGSTEAFF.

This chain connects TRBV7-6 to TRBJ2-1; D call uncertain. The germline CDR1 and CDR2 sequences are SGHVS and FNYEAQ. The CDR3 loop spans 16 amino acids. Trimming stripped 6 bases from V and 0 bases from J, with 15 bases between. CDR3 sequence (DNA): TGTGCCAGCAGTCCCCCACGCCTACCCTCCTACAATGAGCAGTTCTTC. Residues: CASSPPRLPSYNEQFF.

This chain links TRBV5-6 with TRBJ2-7, with 7 positions matching TRBD1. In germline, CDR1 is SGHDT, CDR2 YYEEEE. V shed 3 bases and J 5 bases; nucleotides not matched to a gene: 8. The CDR3 totals 14 residues. The CDR3: CASSWPGQQDEQYF. The CDR3 nucleotides read TGTGCCAGCAGCTGGCCGGGACAGCAAGACGAGCAGTACTTC.

This clonotype occurred a few times. The chain has TRBV29-1 and TRBJ2-3, with D possibly called TRBD1 or TRBD2 (5 bases each). Per germline, CDR1 SQVTM and CDR2 ANQGSEA. The CDR3 spans 14 residues. The chain's CDR3 is CSGDGTLVGDTQYF. DNA for the CDR3: TGCAGTGGGGACGGAACCCTCGTGGGGGATACGCAGTATTTT.

This clonotype turned up a few times. The chain joins TRBV5-4 to TRBJ2-3; 7 bases are a match to TRBD1. The CDR3 spans 18 residues. Trimming cost V 4 bases and J 2 bases; bases outside gene matches: 16. Germline CDR1 is SGHNT and CDR2 is YYREEE (reference sequence). The CDR3 spells CASSIWTGGSTLTDTQYF. Written as DNA, the CDR3 is TGTGCCAGCAGCATCTGGACAGGCGGGTCCACTCTCACAGATACGCAGTATTTT. Supplemented by reference TRBV5-4 and TRBJ2-3, the full variable domain reads ETGVTQSPTHLIKTRGQQVTLRCSSQSGHNTVSWYQQALGQGPQFIFQYYREEENGRGNFPPRFSGLQFPNYSSELNVNALELDDSALYLCASSIWTGGSTLTDTQYFGPGTRLTVL.

V usage is TRBV7-9 and J usage is TRBJ2-1; D is unclear. Germline values: CDR1 SEHNR, CDR2 FQNEAQ (reference sequence). Trimming removed 2 bases from V and 8 bases from J, with 10 bases in between. The CDR3 totals 13 residues. The CDR3 nucleotides read TGTGCCAGCAGCTTACCGCCCCCGGATGAGCAGTTCTTC. It is translated as CASSLPPPDEQFF.

The gene calls are TRBV15 and TRBJ1-6, with D possibly being TRBD1 (5 bases). The V and J ends lost 9 bases and 5 bases respectively, with 11 bases between them. The length of the CDR3 is 13 residues. Germline CDR1 reads LNHNV; CDR2 reads YYDKDF (reference sequence). As DNA, the CDR3 is TGTGCCACAAGGGACGGGGATAATTCACCCCTCCACTTT. Amino acids: CATRDGDNSPLHF.

This clonotype was counted between two and nine times. This chain joins TRBV28 and TRBJ2-1; 9 bases map to TRBD1. Per germline, CDR1 MDHEN and CDR2 SYDVKM. The CDR3 contains 16 residues. After removal of 7 bases from V and 9 bases from J, the junction contained 16 bases not matched to a gene. CDR3 sequence: CASTPGTGWDWGEQFF. The CDR3 bases are TGTGCCAGCACCCCAGGGACAGGGTGGGATTGGGGTGAGCAGTTCTTC. The whole variable domain, filled in from reference TRBV28 and TRBJ2-1, reads DVKVTQSSRYLVKRTGEKVFLECVQDMDHENMFWYRQDPGLGLRLIYFSYDVKMKEKGDIPEGYSVSREKKERFSLILESASTNQTSMYLCASTPGTGWDWGEQFFGPGTRLTVL.

To note about this clonotype: A much larger clone lies a single base off, so this may be a read error. The chain has TRBV6-1 and TRBJ2-7, with a tentative D call TRBD1 (6 bases). CDR1 and CDR2 (germline): MNHNS, SASEGT. This CDR3 has 14 amino acids. As DNA, the CDR3 is TGTGTCAGCAGTTGGACAGCCGGGGAGAACGAGCAGTACGTC. Amino acid sequence: CVSSWTAGENEQYV.

This clonotype was picked up many times. This rearrangement joins TRBV3-1 to TRBJ1-1, with 11 nucleotides matching TRBD1. Per germline, CDR1 LGHDT and CDR2 YNNKEL (reference sequence). V dropped 4 bases and J dropped 1; count of bases not matched to a gene: 8. This CDR3 comprises 17 residues. DNA for the CDR3: TGTGCCAGCAGCCCCACAGGACAGGGGGCGCGGAACACTGAAGCTTTCTTT. It is translated as CASSPTGQGARNTEAFF. Looking up the rest from reference TRBV3-1 and TRBJ1-1 gives the full variable domain: DTAVSQTPKYLVTQMGNDKSIKCEQNLGHDTMYWYKQDSKKFLKIMFSYNNKELIINETVPNRFSPKSPDKAHLNLHINSLELGDSAVYFCASSPTGQGARNTEAFFGQGTRLTVV.

This clonotype appeared many times. The J gene is TRBJ1-6, the V gene TRBV6-5; D is unresolved. The CDR3 loop spans 12 amino acids. V dropped 5 bases and J dropped 10 bases, with 9 bases sitting between them. CDR1 is MNHEY, CDR2 SVGAGI, per germline. Here the CDR3 reads CASSKGESPLHF. As DNA, the CDR3 is TGTGCCAGCAGTAAGGGAGAATCACCCCTCCACTTT.

This clonotype occurred a few times. The chain joins TRBV5-4 to TRBJ2-3, with 12 bases lining up with TRBD2. The ends lost 4 bases at V and 4 bases at J; junction bases unmatched: 4. The CDR3 is 15 residues long. Looked up from germline, CDR1 is SGHNT and CDR2 is YYREEE (reference sequence). The CDR3 region has the DNA TGTGCCAGCAGCCTTCCTAGCGGGGGGGCAGATACGCAGTATTTT. This translates into CASSLPSGGADTQYF.

As concerns this clonotype: One junction end does not reproduce the germline sequence, and a read error may be involved. CDR3 loop: CVSSPSGQGRNEQFF. For the CDR3, the DNA is TGTGTCAGCTCACCTTCCGGACAGGGGAGAAATGAGCAGTTCTTC. The chain carries TRBV18 and TRBJ2-1, with 9 nucleotides matching TRBD1. CDR3 length: 15 residues. The V gene's germline CDR1 is KGHSH and CDR2 LQKENI.

The V call is TRBV25-1, the J call TRBJ1-1, with D possibly matching TRBD1 (5 bases). Per germline, CDR1 MGHDK and CDR2 SYGVNS. The CDR3 is 12 amino acids. Trimming cost V 3 bases and J 7 bases, with 9 bases left between them. The CDR3 DNA reads TGTGCCAGCAGTGAGATAGACAGTGAAGCTTTCTTT. As protein: CASSEIDSEAFF.

The chain carries TRBV28 and TRBJ1-5; 11 bases are a match to TRBD1. Germline V lookup: CDR1 MDHEN, CDR2 SYDVKM. This CDR3 region has 16 residues. V shed 5 bases and J 4 bases; nucleotides not matched to a gene: 7. CDR3 bases: TGTGCCAGCAGTCGTCCGGGACAGGGGGTAAATCAGCCCCAGCATTTT. This encodes CASSRPGQGVNQPQHF.

In this sample, this clonotype turned up a few times. The chain joins TRBV7-8 to TRBJ2-3; the D call may be TRBD1 or TRBD2 (5 bases each). CDR1 and CDR2 (germline): SGHVS, FQNEAQ. Trimming cost V 4 bases and J 1 base, with 18 bases left between them. The CDR3 is made up of 17 amino acids. CDR3 in amino acids: CASSSGWGTLGTDTQYF. The CDR3 DNA follows: TGTGCCAGCAGCTCCGGTTGGGGGACCCTTGGCACAGATACGCAGTATTTT.

This clonotype was seen ten or more times. The chain couples TRBV6-5 to TRBJ2-5; TRBD1 matches at 7 bases. The CDR3 consists of 14 residues. Germline V gene sequence: CDR1 MNHEY, CDR2 SVGAGI. After removal of 4 bases from V and 1 base from J, the junction contained 3 bases not matched to a gene. In nucleotides, the CDR3 is TGTGCCAGCAGTTCCCGACAGGGCCAAGAGACCCAGTACTTC. Amino acids: CASSSRQGQETQYF.

In this sample, this clonotype turned up a few times. The chain combines TRBV10-3 with TRBJ1-1, with TRBD1 as a possible D gene (6 bases). Germline loops: CDR1 ENHRY, CDR2 SYGVKD. CDR3 length equals 12 residues. Trimming left V 6 bases short and J 7 bases short, with 12 bases between. The DNA for the CDR3 is TGTGCCATCAGGGAAAGGGGGGTTGAAGCTTTCTTT. Protein product: CAIRERGVEAFF.

This clonotype was detected many times. The rearrangement uses TRBV7-6 and TRBJ1-1; 7 nucleotides agree with TRBD1. CDR3 length equals 14 residues. V lost 6 bases and J lost 2; bases outside the gene matches: 6. Germline values: CDR1 SGHVS, CDR2 FNYEAQ. Here the CDR3 reads CASRGDRENTEAFF. DNA of the CDR3: TGTGCCAGCAGAGGCGACAGGGAAAACACTGAAGCTTTCTTT.

This clonotype has only a few counts. The rearrangement links TRBV12-3 or TRBV12-4 to TRBJ2-1; 8 nucleotides align to TRBD2. The V and J ends lost 5 bases and 7 bases, in that order; junction bases with no gene match: 10. The CDR3 has 15 residues. The CDR3 loop is CASSPPRGGVNEQFF. CDR3 sequence (DNA): TGTGCCAGCAGTCCCCCCCGGGGGGGGGTGAATGAGCAGTTCTTC.

Turning to this clonotype: An end of the junction differs from the germline gene, which may be a read error. The rearrangement joins TRBV7-9 to TRBJ2-3; 9 nucleotides match TRBD1. Germline V gives CDR1 SEHNR, CDR2 FQNEAQ (reference sequence). This CDR3 spans 16 amino acids. DNA of the CDR3: TGTGCCAACAGCCTATGGACAGGGGCCGTCACAGATACGCAGTATTTT. Protein: CANSLWTGAVTDTQYF.

This chain uses TRBV19 with TRBJ2-3; no reliable D call. Trimming took 5 bases from V and 6 from J, leaving 12 bases between them. This CDR3 is built from 13 residues. The germline gives CDR1 LNHDA, CDR2 SQIVND (reference sequence). CDR3 residues: CASSPRGLDTQYF. The CDR3 bases are TGTGCCAGTAGTCCCCGCGGCCTGGATACGCAGTATTTT.

As concerns this clonotype: Possible read error: a much larger clone is one base away. The rearrangement joins TRBV7-6 to TRBJ2-1; 11 bases map to TRBD2. Germline CDR1 SGHVS, CDR2 FNYEAQ. The CDR3 contains 16 residues. In DNA, the CDR3 is TGTGTCAGCAGCTCGGAGCTAGCGGGGGGATCGAATGAGCAGTTCTTC. The encoded protein is CVSSSELAGGSNEQFF.

This clonotype came up a few times. V is TRBV7-9 and J is TRBJ1-2; D call uncertain. The germline V gene has CDR1 SEHNR and CDR2 FQNEAQ (reference sequence). CDR3 length: 12 amino acids. Trimming left V 8 bases short and J 8 bases short, with 15 bases between. For the CDR3, the DNA is TGTGCCAGCGGACTCACAAATAGAGGCTACACCTTC. Its translation: CASGLTNRGYTF.

The V and J genes are TRBV10-2 and TRBJ2-4; either TRBD1 or TRBD2 may fit D (6 bases each). Deletions cut 4 bases from V and 2 bases from J, with 12 bases between. Looked up from germline, CDR1 is WSHSY and CDR2 is SAAADI. The CDR3 extends over 15 amino acids. The CDR3 here is CASSAGAGSKNIQYF. The CDR3 bases are TGCGCCAGCAGTGCGGGGGCCGGGTCCAAAAACATTCAGTACTTC.

This chain connects TRBV6-6 to TRBJ2-7; 7 nucleotides agree with TRBD1. Germline V lookup: CDR1 MNHNY, CDR2 SVGAGI (reference sequence). The CDR3 has 13 amino acids. V lost 6 bases and J lost 1; bases outside the gene matches: 3. CDR3 amino acids: CASRGQPSYEQYF. DNA of the CDR3: TGTGCCAGCAGGGGACAGCCGTCCTACGAGCAGTACTTC.

This clonotype was seen more than once but under ten times. This chain uses TRBV27 with TRBJ2-3; 10 bases fit TRBD1. The CDR3 sequence is 14 residues long. V shed 6 bases, J shed 5 bases, and the junction held 5 bases outside the gene matches. CDR1 is MNHEY and CDR2 is SMNVEV in the germline V gene (reference sequence). CDR3 region: CASRGTGVIDTQYF. The CDR3, as DNA: TGTGCCAGCAGGGGGACAGGGGTAATAGATACGCAGTATTTT.